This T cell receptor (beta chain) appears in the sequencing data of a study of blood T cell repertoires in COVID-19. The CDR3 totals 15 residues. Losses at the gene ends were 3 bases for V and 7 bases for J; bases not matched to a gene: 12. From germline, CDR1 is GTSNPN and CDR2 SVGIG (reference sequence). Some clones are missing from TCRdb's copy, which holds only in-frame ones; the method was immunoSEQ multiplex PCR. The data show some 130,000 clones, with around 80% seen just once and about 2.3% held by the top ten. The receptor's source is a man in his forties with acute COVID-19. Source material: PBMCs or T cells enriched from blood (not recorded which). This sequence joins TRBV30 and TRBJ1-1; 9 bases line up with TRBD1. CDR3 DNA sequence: TGTGCCTGGAGCCACCGACACAGGGGGCAGAATGAAGCTTTCTTT. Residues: CAWSHRHRGQNEAFF.